The rows below give T cell receptor beta chains drawn from one sample of a study of human T cells and chemical hapten exposure. TCRdb re-derived calls from the RACE reads in MiXCR, one entry per CDR3 protein. The repertoire holds around 380,000 distinct CDR3 sequences, with around 5.5% as singletons. Source: whole blood, taken in connection with sensitization to the hapten diphenylcyclopropenone (DPC). The origin of the receptors is a woman younger than 35 with alopecia areata. Some clones in this sample may be carry-over from other donors' samples. The CDR3 runs from the conserved cysteine through the conserved F or W. D genes are given only for firm matches. Rows may omit the clone size; those that give it use once, few, many or a size class.

>TRBV20-1|TRBJ2-7|many|NA
TGCAGTGCCCCGGACAGCTACGAGCAGTACTTC
CSAPDSYEQYF
>TRBV6-5|TRBJ1-2|NA|TRBD1
TGTGCCAGCAGTTACGGGACAGGGTCCGGCTACACCTTC
CASSYGTGSGYTF
>TRBV5-1|TRBJ1-1|few|NA
TGCGCCAGCAGCTTGGGTGCAGGATCGAACACTGAAGCTTTCTTT
CASSLGAGSNTEAFF
>TRBV12-3/TRBV12-4|TRBJ1-6|few|NA
TGTGCCAGCAGTTTATGGGGGAATAATTCACCCCTCCACTTT
CASSLWGNNSPLHF
>TRBV5-5|TRBJ2-3|few|NA
TGTGCCAGCAGGCGCGGGGCTTCAGATACGCAGTATTTT
CASRRGASDTQYF
>TRBV28|TRBJ1-3|NA|NA
TGTGCCAGCAGTTTTGTCTCCTCTGGAAACACCATATATTTT
CASSFVSSGNTIYF
>TRBV7-2|TRBJ1-5|many|NA
TGTGCCAGCAGCTTAGTTTCAGGGGAGCAGCCCCAGCATTTT
CASSLVSGEQPQHF
>TRBV12-3/TRBV12-4|TRBJ1-1|many|NA
TGTGCCAGCAGTCCGTTGGGGAACACTGAAGCTTTCTTT
CASSPLGNTEAFF
>TRBV11-3|TRBJ2-5|NA|NA
TGTGCCAGCAGTGACAGAGAACAAGAGACCCAGTACTTC
CASSDREQETQYF
>TRBV7-9|TRBJ2-1|few|NA
TGTGCCAGCAGCTTCACCATGGGGTACAATGAGCAGTTCTTC
CASSFTMGYNEQFF
>TRBV7-3|TRBJ2-3|few|NA
TGTGCCAGCAGCTCTACAGGGATGGCAGATACGCAGTATTTT
CASSSTGMADTQYF
>TRBV6-1|TRBJ2-1|NA|NA
TGTGCCAGCAGTGGTAGCCGGGGGAGCTACAATGAGCAGTTCTTC
CASSGSRGSYNEQFF
>TRBV5-6|TRBJ2-7|many|NA
TGTGCCAGCAGCTTTTTGGGCCCCGCCTACGAGCAGTACTTC
CASSFLGPAYEQYF
>TRBV5-1|TRBJ1-5|NA|NA
TGCCCCAGCAGCTTGGACCCAGGGGATAGCAATCAGCCCCAGCATTTT
CPSSLDPGDSNQPQHF
>TRBV6-5|TRBJ2-3|many|TRBD1
TGTGCCAGCAGTCCCCCAGGGGGCGAAGATACGCAGTATTTT
CASSPPGGEDTQYF
>TRBV6-5|TRBJ2-1|few|TRBD2
TGTGCCAGCAGGAGGCCGGGGGGGCATCCTGAGCAGTTCTTC
CASRRPGGHPEQFF
>TRBV6-1|TRBJ1-1|NA|TRBD1
TGTGCCAGCACCTTAGACAGGGCCGCACAGGCTTTCTTT
CASTLDRAAQAFF
>TRBV3-1|TRBJ1-4|NA|NA
TGTGCCAGCAGCCAAGCCGACAGTACCCTTAATGAAAAACTGTTTTTT
CASSQADSTLNEKLFF
>TRBV6-6|TRBJ1-2|many|NA
TGTGCCAGCAGTTTAGGGTTTTTTCTTAGTAACTATGGCTACACCTTC
CASSLGFFLSNYGYTF
>TRBV27|TRBJ1-6|few|NA
TGTGCCAGCAGACCCGATGTGTTTGCAGGGGACTCACCCCTCCACTTT
CASRPDVFAGDSPLHF
>TRBV6-5|TRBJ2-7|many|NA
TGTGCCAGCAGTTACCTAGGACAGCTCGAGCAGTACTTC
CASSYLGQLEQYF
>TRBV6-5|TRBJ2-3|many|NA
TGTGCCAGCAGTTACTTAACCGGGCCCGGGGCAGATACGCAGTATTTT
CASSYLTGPGADTQYF
>TRBV7-3|TRBJ1-2|NA|NA
TGTGCCAGCAGCCCCAATGCCGGGACAAGGCTCTTCTATGGCTACACCTTC
CASSPNAGTRLFYGYTF
>TRBV6-2/TRBV6-3|TRBJ2-1|few|TRBD1
TGTGCCAGCAGACCGACGGATGACAGGGTAGGGTCCTACAATGAGCAGTTCTTC
CASRPTDDRVGSYNEQFF
>TRBV11-1|TRBJ2-5|many|NA
TGTGCCAGCAGCTTCCAGGGACTCGCCCAAGAGACCCAGTACTTC
CASSFQGLAQETQYF
>TRBV28|TRBJ1-1|few|NA
TGTGCCAGCAGTTTATTAGACAGCCCCGAAGCTTTCTTT
CASSLLDSPEAFF
>TRBV12-3/TRBV12-4|TRBJ1-5|many|NA
TGTGCCAGCAGTTCCTCAGGACAACATCAGCCCCAGCATTTT
CASSSSGQHQPQHF
>TRBV10-3|TRBJ2-1|few|NA
TGTGCCATCAGTGAGTCGCCATTTTCCTTCTTC
CAISESPFSFF
>TRBV27|TRBJ2-3|few|TRBD2
TGTGCCAGCAGTTTACTCGAGGGCGGGGGGACGCAGTATTTT
CASSLLEGGGTQYF
>TRBV12-3/TRBV12-4|TRBJ1-5|many|TRBD1
TGTGCCAGCAAGGGGGGCGGACAGGGATTATTGCCCCAGCATTTT
CASKGGGQGLLPQHF
>TRBV28|TRBJ1-5|few|TRBD1
TGTGCCAGCAGTTCCCCAGGGACAGGGGACCTATATAGCAATCAGCCCCAGCATTTT
CASSSPGTGDLYSNQPQHF
>TRBV12-3/TRBV12-4|TRBJ2-1|NA|TRBD2
TGTGCCAGCAGTTTAGGAGGGTGGACTAGCTACAATGAGCAGTTCTTC
CASSLGGWTSYNEQFF
>TRBV12-3/TRBV12-4|TRBJ2-3|many|NA
TGTGCCAGCAGTTTAGTAAGCCAGGGCACAGATACGCAGTATTTT
CASSLVSQGTDTQYF
>TRBV12-3/TRBV12-4|TRBJ1-2|NA|NA
TGTGCCAGCAGTTTAAAGTTTCCGAGGGAGGTCAAAAACTATGGCTACACCTTC
CASSLKFPREVKNYGYTF